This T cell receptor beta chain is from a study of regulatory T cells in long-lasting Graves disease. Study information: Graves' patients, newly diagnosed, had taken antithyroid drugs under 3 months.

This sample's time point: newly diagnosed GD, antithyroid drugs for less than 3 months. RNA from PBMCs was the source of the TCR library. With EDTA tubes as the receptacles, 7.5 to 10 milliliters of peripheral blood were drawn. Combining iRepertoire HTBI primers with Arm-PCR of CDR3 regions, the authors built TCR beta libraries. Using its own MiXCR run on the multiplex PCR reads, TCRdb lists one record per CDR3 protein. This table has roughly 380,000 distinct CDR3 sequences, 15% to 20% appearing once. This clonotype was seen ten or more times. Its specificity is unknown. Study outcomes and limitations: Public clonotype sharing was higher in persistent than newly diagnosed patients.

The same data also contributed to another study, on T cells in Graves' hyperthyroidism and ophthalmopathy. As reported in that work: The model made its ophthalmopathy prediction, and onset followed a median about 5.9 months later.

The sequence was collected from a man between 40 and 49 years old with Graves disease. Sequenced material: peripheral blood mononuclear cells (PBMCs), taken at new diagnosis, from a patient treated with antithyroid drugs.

The CDR3: CASSYPGLAAYEQYF. CDR3 coding DNA: TGTGCCAGCAGCTATCCGGGACTAGCAGCGTACGAGCAGTACTTC. This chain uses TRBV7-9 with TRBJ2-7; 9 bases map to TRBD2. Germline V gene sequence: CDR1 SEHNR, CDR2 FQNEAQ (reference sequence). The trim removed 4 bases at V and 4 bases at J, leaving 8 bases unmatched. The CDR3 is 15 residues long.